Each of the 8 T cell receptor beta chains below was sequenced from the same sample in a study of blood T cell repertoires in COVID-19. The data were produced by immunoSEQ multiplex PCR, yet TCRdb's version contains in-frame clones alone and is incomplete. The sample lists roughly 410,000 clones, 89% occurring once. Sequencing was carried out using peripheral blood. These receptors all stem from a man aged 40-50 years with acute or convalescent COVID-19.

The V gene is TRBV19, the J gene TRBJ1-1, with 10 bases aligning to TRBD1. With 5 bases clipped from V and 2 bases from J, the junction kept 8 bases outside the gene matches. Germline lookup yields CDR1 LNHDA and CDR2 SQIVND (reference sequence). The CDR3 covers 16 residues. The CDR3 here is CASSPGTGVLNTEAFF. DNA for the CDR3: TGTGCCAGTAGTCCCGGGACAGGGGTACTTAACACTGAAGCTTTCTTT.

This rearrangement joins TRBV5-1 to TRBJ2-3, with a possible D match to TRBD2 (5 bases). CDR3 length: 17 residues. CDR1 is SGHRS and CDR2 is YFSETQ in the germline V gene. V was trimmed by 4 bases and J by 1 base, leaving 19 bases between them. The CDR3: CASSREGRVRGTDTQYF. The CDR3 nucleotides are TGCGCCAGCAGCAGAGAGGGTCGCGTGCGGGGCACAGATACGCAGTATTTT.

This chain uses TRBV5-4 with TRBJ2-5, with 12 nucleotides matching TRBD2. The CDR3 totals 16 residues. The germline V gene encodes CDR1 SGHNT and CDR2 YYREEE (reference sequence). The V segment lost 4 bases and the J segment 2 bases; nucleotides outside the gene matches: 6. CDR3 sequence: CASSQRLAGEQETQYF. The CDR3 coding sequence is TGTGCCAGCAGCCAGAGACTAGCGGGAGAGCAAGAGACCCAGTACTTC.

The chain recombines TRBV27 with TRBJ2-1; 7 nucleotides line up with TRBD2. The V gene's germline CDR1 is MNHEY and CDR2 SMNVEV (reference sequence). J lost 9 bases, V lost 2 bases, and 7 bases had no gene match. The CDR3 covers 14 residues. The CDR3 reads CASSLGGRASEQFF. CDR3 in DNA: TGTGCCAGCAGTTTAGGTGGGAGGGCCAGTGAGCAGTTCTTC.

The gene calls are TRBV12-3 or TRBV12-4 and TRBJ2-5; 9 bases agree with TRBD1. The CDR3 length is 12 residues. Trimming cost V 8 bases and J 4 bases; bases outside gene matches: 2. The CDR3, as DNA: TGTGCCAGCCGACAGGGGGTAGAGACCCAGTACTTC. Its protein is CASRQGVETQYF.

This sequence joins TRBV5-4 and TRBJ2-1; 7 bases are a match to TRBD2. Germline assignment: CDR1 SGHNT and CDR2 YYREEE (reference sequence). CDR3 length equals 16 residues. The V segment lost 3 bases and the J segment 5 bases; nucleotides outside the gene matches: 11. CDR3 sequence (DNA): TGTGCCAGCAGCTGGGGCGGGCGGGAGCGACACAATGAGCAGTTCTTC. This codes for CASSWGGRERHNEQFF.

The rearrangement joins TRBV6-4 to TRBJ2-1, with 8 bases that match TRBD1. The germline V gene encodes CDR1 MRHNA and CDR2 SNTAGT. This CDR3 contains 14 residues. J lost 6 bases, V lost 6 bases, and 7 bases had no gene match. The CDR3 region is CASSGQGGGNEQFF. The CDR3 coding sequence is TGTGCCAGCAGCGGACAGGGTGGAGGCAATGAGCAGTTCTTC.

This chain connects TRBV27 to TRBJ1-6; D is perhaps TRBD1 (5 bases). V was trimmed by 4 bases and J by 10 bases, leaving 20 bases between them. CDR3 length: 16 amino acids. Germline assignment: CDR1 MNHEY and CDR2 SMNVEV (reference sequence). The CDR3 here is CASSSPSRAAGSPLHF. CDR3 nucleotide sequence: TGTGCCAGCAGTTCCCCCAGCAGGGCGGCTGGGTCACCCCTCCACTTT.